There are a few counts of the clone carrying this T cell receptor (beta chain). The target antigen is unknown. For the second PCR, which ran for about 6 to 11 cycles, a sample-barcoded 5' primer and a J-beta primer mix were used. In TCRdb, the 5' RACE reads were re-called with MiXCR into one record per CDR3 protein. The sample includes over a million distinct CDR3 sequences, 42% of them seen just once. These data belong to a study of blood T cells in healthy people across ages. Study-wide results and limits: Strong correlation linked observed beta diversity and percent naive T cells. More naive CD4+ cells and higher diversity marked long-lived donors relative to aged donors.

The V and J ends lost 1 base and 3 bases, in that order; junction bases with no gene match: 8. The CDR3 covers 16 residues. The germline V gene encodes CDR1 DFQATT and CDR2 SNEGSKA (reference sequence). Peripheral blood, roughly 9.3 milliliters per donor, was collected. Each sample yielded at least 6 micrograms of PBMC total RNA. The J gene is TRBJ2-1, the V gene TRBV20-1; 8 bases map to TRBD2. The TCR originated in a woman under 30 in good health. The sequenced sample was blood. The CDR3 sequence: CSARGNRAGVYNEQFF. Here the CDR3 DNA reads TGCAGTGCTAGAGGTAACAGAGCGGGAGTCTACAATGAGCAGTTCTTC.